This entry lists 2 T cell receptor beta chains sequenced from one sample in a study of early stage breast cancer tumors. The protocol was immunoSEQ multiplex PCR, while the TCRdb copy is restricted to in-frame clones and leaves out a portion. The repertoire holds some 30,000 clones, with just under 85% as singletons. Sequencing input: blood. The receptors were sampled from a person in their fifties or sixties with breast cancer.

This clone was detected only once. The gene calls are TRBV7-8 and TRBJ2-7, with TRBD1 matching over 7 bases. There are 15 residues in the CDR3. With 1 base clipped from V and 2 bases from J, the junction kept 5 bases outside the gene matches. The germline CDR1 and CDR2 sequences are SGHVS and FQNEAQ. The CDR3 region is CASSLGGQFPYEQYF. CDR3 DNA sequence: TGTGCCAGCAGCTTAGGGGGACAGTTTCCCTACGAGCAGTACTTC.

The rearrangement links TRBV6-6 to TRBJ2-2; a weak D match, TRBD1 (5 bases). Trimming left V 6 bases short and J 0 bases short, with 11 bases between. In germline, CDR1 is MNHNY, CDR2 SVGAGI (reference sequence). The CDR3 has 15 amino acids. CDR3 amino acids: CASSRWGANTGELFF. The DNA for the CDR3 is TGTGCCAGCAGCCGCTGGGGCGCGAACACCGGGGAGCTGTTTTTT.